These 23 T cell receptor beta chains share one sample of origin, sequenced in a study of T cell responses to AZD1222 COVID-19 vaccine. Only in-frame clones appear in the TCRdb table, and some are missing; sequencing was by immunoSEQ multiplex PCR. The sample consists of about 130,000 clones, roughly 89% of them appearing once. The source was peripheral blood, collected on day 0 of AZD1222 vaccination. All receptors derive from an adult in good health.

The chain couples TRBV7-2 to TRBJ1-4, with TRBD1 as a possible D gene (6 bases). This CDR3 comprises 13 residues. Germline V gives CDR1 SGHTA, CDR2 FQGNSA. V was trimmed by 5 bases and J by 8 bases, leaving 12 bases between them. As DNA, the CDR3 is TGTGCCAGCAGCCTTCCCGGGACAGAAAAACTGTTTTTT. It codes for CASSLPGTEKLFF.

V and J are TRBV7-2 and TRBJ2-1, with 9 bases aligning to TRBD2. The CDR3 consists of 18 residues. Trimming at V came to 0 bases and at J to 8 bases, leaving 14 bases not matched to a gene. Germline V CDR1 and CDR2: SGHTA, FQGNSA. The CDR3 DNA sequence: TGTGCCAGCAGCTTAGCGCTGGGGCGGGGGGGGCCCCAGGATGAGCAGTTCTTC. Translated, it gives CASSLALGRGGPQDEQFF. Based on the CDR3 plus reference TRBV7-2 and TRBJ2-1, the full variable domain is GAGVSQSPSNKVTEKGKDVELRCDPISGHTALYWYRQSLGQGLEFLIYFQGNSAPDKSGLPSDRFSAERTGGSVSTLTIQRTQQEDSAVYLCASSLALGRGGPQDEQFFGPGTRLTVL.

The CDR3 sequence: CASSSQGLNTEAFF. In nucleotides, the CDR3 is TGTGCCAGCAGCTCACAGGGATTGAACACTGAAGCTTTCTTT. The chain uses TRBV9 and TRBJ1-1; tentatively, D is TRBD1 (6 bases). The CDR3 has 14 residues. Deletions cut 4 bases from V and 0 bases from J, with 10 bases between. Germline-derived CDR1 and CDR2 are SGDLS and YYNGEE.

This chain joins TRBV6-5 and TRBJ1-1; D might be TRBD1 (6 bases). V lost 0 bases and J 0 bases, leaving 11 bases between the germline ends. CDR3 size: 16 residues. Germline V gene sequence: CDR1 MNHEY, CDR2 SVGAGI. CDR3 nucleotides: TGTGCCAGCAGTTACTCCAGGTGGACAGTGAACACTGAAGCTTTCTTT. It yields the protein CASSYSRWTVNTEAFF.

This clone turned up a few times. The chain uses TRBV6-2 or TRBV6-3 and TRBJ2-7, with D maybe TRBD2 (6 bases). Looked up from germline, CDR1 is MNHEY and CDR2 is SVGEGT. Deletions cut 5 bases from V and 2 bases from J, with 16 bases between. The CDR3 loop spans 15 amino acids. The CDR3 here is CASSNRDGGPYEQYF. CDR3 bases: TGTGCCAGCAGTAACCGGGACGGAGGGCCCTACGAGCAGTACTTC.

The genes are TRBV29-1 and TRBJ1-1; D not certain. Germline CDR1 is SQVTM and CDR2 is ANQGSEA. The CDR3 is 10 amino acids. The germline V and J ends were trimmed by 7 bases and 10 bases, with 13 bases remaining between them. The CDR3 loop reads CSAVGGGAFF. CDR3 bases: TGCAGCGCGGTCGGCGGCGGAGCTTTCTTT.

The V call is TRBV7-9, the J call TRBJ2-1; TRBD2 matches 8 bases. Trimming cost V 3 bases and J 8 bases; bases outside gene matches: 6. This CDR3 contains 14 residues. The germline V gene encodes CDR1 SEHNR and CDR2 FQNEAQ (reference sequence). DNA of the CDR3: TGTGCCAGCAGCTTCAGCGGGGGCTTCGATGAGCAGTTCTTC. Its protein product is CASSFSGGFDEQFF. Supplemented by reference TRBV7-9 and TRBJ2-1, the full variable domain reads DTGVSQNPRHKITKRGQNVTFRCDPISEHNRLYWYRQTLGQGPEFLTYFQNEAQLEKSRLLSDRFSAERPKGSFSTLEIQRTEQGDSAMYLCASSFSGGFDEQFFGPGTRLTVL.

The rearrangement uses TRBV27 and TRBJ1-1, with D hard to call. Trimming left V 2 bases short and J 4 bases short, with 11 bases between. Looked up from germline, CDR1 is MNHEY and CDR2 is SMNVEV (reference sequence). The CDR3 consists of 14 residues. In nucleotides, the CDR3 is TGTGCCAGCAGTTTAGGCGGGATGGGCACTGAAGCTTTCTTT. Translation: CASSLGGMGTEAFF.

Relative to its sample, this clone is medium-sized (0.01 to 0.1%). This sequence joins TRBV10-3 and TRBJ2-3; 7 bases map to TRBD2. Germline CDR1 is ENHRY and CDR2 is SYGVKD. The CDR3 has 15 residues. V was pared by 1 base and J by 4 bases, with 5 bases of the junction left unmatched. Here the CDR3 reads CAISEWEGEADTQYF. CDR3 nucleotides: TGTGCCATCAGTGAGTGGGAGGGAGAGGCAGATACGCAGTATTTT.

V is TRBV25-1 and J is TRBJ1-3; maybe TRBD1 (6 bases). This CDR3 region has 17 residues. Germline V gene data show CDR1 as MGHDK and CDR2 as SYGVNS. V shed 3 bases and J shed 0 bases, with 15 bases lying between them. CDR3 protein: CASSELGARSSGNTIYF. CDR3 DNA sequence: TGTGCCAGCAGTGAGTTGGGGGCCAGGAGCTCTGGAAACACCATATATTTT.

The chain recombines TRBV5-6 with TRBJ2-7; TRBD1 or TRBD2 may be the D gene (5 bases each). This CDR3 is 13 amino acids long. Deletions cut 4 bases from V and 1 base from J, with 9 bases between. Germline CDR1 and CDR2: SGHDT and YYEEEE. In DNA, the CDR3 is TGTGCCAGCAGCCCGGGGCCTTCCTACGAGCAGTACTTC. Encoded protein: CASSPGPSYEQYF.

Only a few counts were recorded for this clone. V is TRBV30 and J is TRBJ2-7, with 9 bases matching TRBD1. Germline CDR1 and CDR2: GTSNPN and SVGIG (reference sequence). The CDR3 is made up of 14 amino acids. V lost 3 bases and J lost 3; bases outside the gene matches: 6. The CDR3 nucleotides read TGTGCCTGGAGGGAAACAGGGGGCGGCTACGAGCAGTACTTC. It codes for CAWRETGGGYEQYF.

This sequence joins TRBV11-3 and TRBJ2-1; the match to TRBD1 covers 7 bases. The CDR3 has 17 residues. The V gene's germline CDR1 is SGHNT and CDR2 YENEEA. Trimming took 2 bases from V and 10 from J; bases not matched to a gene: 17. This CDR3 reads CASSLSLSLTGDQEQFF. CDR3 coding DNA: TGTGCCAGCAGCTTATCGCTGAGCCTAACAGGGGATCAAGAGCAGTTCTTC.

The chain links TRBV28 to TRBJ1-1; D gene uncertain. The CDR3 totals 10 residues. V dropped 8 bases and J dropped 4 bases, with 5 bases sitting between them. The germline CDR1 and CDR2 sequences are MDHEN and SYDVKM. The CDR3 nucleotides are TGTGCCAGCGCCGGCACTGAAGCTTTCTTT. As protein: CASAGTEAFF.

The V gene is TRBV6-2 or TRBV6-3, the J gene TRBJ1-3; D is unresolved. Germline values: CDR1 MNHEY, CDR2 SVGEGT. V lost 6 bases to trimming and J lost 4 bases, with 10 bases between them. This CDR3 comprises 13 residues. The CDR3, as DNA: TGTGCCAGCAGCCCCCGACGGGGAAACACCATATATTTT. It yields the protein CASSPRRGNTIYF.

A few counts support this clone. The J gene is TRBJ1-2, the V gene TRBV7-2; no firm D call. The V gene's germline CDR1 is SGHTA and CDR2 FQGNSA. V shed 1 base and J shed 5 bases, with 23 bases lying between them. The CDR3 length is 18 residues. CDR3: CASSLGSELSSLWYGYTF. CDR3 nucleotides: TGTGCCAGCAGCTTAGGGTCCGAGTTGTCCTCTTTATGGTATGGCTACACCTTC.

The CDR3 DNA reads as TGCAGCGTTGAGGGGGATTCCTACGAGCAGTACTTC. It translates to CSVEGDSYEQYF. The chain has TRBV29-1 and TRBJ2-7, with D perhaps given as TRBD1 or TRBD2 (5 bases each). V was cut by 3 bases and J by 1 base, with 7 bases left in between. Germline V CDR1 and CDR2: SQVTM, ANQGSEA. The CDR3 runs to 12 residues.

The gene calls are TRBV27 and TRBJ2-2; D is uncertain. V was clipped by 7 bases and J by 4 bases, with 16 bases between them. The CDR3 is 15 amino acids. Germline CDR1 is MNHEY and CDR2 is SMNVEV (reference sequence). The CDR3 reads CASTLGYSGTGELFF. CDR3 nucleotides: TGTGCCAGCACCTTGGGCTATTCGGGCACCGGGGAGCTGTTTTTT.

The chain employs TRBV7-2 and TRBJ1-1; possible D gene TRBD1, 6 bases. CDR3 length equals 15 residues. The germline V and J ends were trimmed by 5 bases and 4 bases, with 17 bases remaining between them. CDR1 is SGHTA and CDR2 is FQGNSA in the germline V gene. The CDR3 region is CASSNPTGLVTEAFF. In nucleotides, the CDR3 is TGTGCCAGCAGCAACCCGACAGGTTTGGTCACTGAAGCTTTCTTT. Based on the CDR3 plus reference TRBV7-2 and TRBJ1-1, the full variable domain is GAGVSQSPSNKVTEKGKDVELRCDPISGHTALYWYRQSLGQGLEFLIYFQGNSAPDKSGLPSDRFSAERTGGSVSTLTIQRTQQEDSAVYLCASSNPTGLVTEAFFGQGTRLTVV.

The rearrangement uses TRBV3-1 (or the pseudogene TRBV3-2) and TRBJ2-1; 8 nucleotides line up with TRBD2. Trimming at V came to 0 bases and at J to 1 base, leaving 11 bases not matched to a gene. The CDR3 is made up of 19 amino acids. In germline, CDR1 is LGHDT, CDR2 YNNKEL (reference sequence). The CDR3 sequence is CASSQDNDGGAGSYNEQFF. The CDR3 region has the DNA TGTGCCAGCAGCCAAGATAATGACGGGGGGGCCGGATCCTACAATGAGCAGTTCTTC.

In DNA form, the CDR3 reads TGTGCCAGCAGTCCCCGAATTGTAGGGGGCGGCTACGAGCAGTACTTC. As protein: CASSPRIVGGGYEQYF. The rearrangement uses TRBV28 and TRBJ2-7, with 7 bases matching TRBD1. The germline V gene encodes CDR1 MDHEN and CDR2 SYDVKM. This CDR3 is built from 16 residues. Losses at the gene ends were 5 bases for V and 3 bases for J; bases not matched to a gene: 13.

The J gene is TRBJ1-2, the V gene TRBV2; D not resolved. CDR3 length: 13 amino acids. V was pared by 2 bases and J by 7 bases, with 11 bases between. Germline V gene data show CDR1 as SNHLY and CDR2 as FYNNEI. DNA for the CDR3: TGTGCCAGCAGTGAATACGGGTCTCGTGGCTACACCTTC. Its protein is CASSEYGSRGYTF. The variable domain in full, with the rest retrieved from reference TRBV2 and TRBJ1-2, is EPEVTQTPSHQVTQMGQEVILRCVPISNHLYFYWYRQILGQKVEFLVSFYNNEISEKSEIFDDQFSVERPDGSNFTLKIRSTKLEDSAMYFCASSEYGSRGYTFGSGTRLTVV.

The rearrangement uses TRBV7-3 and TRBJ1-1; D may be TRBD1 (5 bases). CDR3 length equals 13 residues. V lost 2 bases, J lost 5 bases, and 9 bases lay in between. CDR1 and CDR2 (germline): SGHTA, FQGTGA. CDR3 loop: CASSLEQVTEAFF. The CDR3 nucleotides read TGTGCCAGCAGCTTAGAACAGGTAACTGAAGCTTTCTTT.